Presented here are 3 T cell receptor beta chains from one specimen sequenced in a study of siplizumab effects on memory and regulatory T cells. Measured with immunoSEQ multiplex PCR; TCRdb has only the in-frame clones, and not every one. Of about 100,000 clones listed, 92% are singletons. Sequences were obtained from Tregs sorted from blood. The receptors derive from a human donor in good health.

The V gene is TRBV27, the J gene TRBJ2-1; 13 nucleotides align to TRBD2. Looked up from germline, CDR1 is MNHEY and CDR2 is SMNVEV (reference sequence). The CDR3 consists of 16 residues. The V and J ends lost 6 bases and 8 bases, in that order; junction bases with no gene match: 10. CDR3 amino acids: CASSLRTSGSTYEQFF. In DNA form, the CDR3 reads TGTGCCAGCAGCCTCCGGACTAGCGGGAGTACATATGAGCAGTTCTTC.

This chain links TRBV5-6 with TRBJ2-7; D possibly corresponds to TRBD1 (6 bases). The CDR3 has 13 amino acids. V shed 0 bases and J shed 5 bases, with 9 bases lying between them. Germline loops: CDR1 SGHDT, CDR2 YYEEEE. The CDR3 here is CASSLGAGDEQYF. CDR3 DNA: TGTGCCAGCAGCTTGGGTGCAGGGGACGAGCAGTACTTC.

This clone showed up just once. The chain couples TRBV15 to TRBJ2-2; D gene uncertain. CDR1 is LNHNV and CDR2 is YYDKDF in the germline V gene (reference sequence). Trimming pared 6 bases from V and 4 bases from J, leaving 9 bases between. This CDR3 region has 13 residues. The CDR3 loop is CATRLQLTGELFF. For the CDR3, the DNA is TGTGCCACCAGACTCCAACTCACCGGGGAGCTGTTTTTT.